These T cell receptor beta chains were read from a single sample in a study of low-dose radiotherapy and immunotherapy resistance in tumors. TCRdb passed the reads through MiXCR, listing each CDR3 protein once. This table holds tens of thousands of distinct CDR3 sequences, 20% to 25% found once. Source: PBMCs, taken after low-dose radiotherapy plus immunotherapy. Receptors were obtained from a female donor with ovarian cancer. CDR3s include the opening cysteine and the closing phenylalanine or tryptophan. A D gene is named only where the DNA matches it firmly. Clone size appears in some rows only: once, few, many, or a class for an expanded clone.

>TRBV4-3|TRBJ1-2|-|16|TRBD1
CASSQTGQGLHYGYTF
TGCGCCAGCAGCCAGACCGGACAGGGCTTACACTATGGCTACACCTTC
>TRBV6-5|TRBJ1-1|many|14|-
CASSRQVSSTEAFF
TGTGCCAGCAGCCGACAGGTTAGTAGCACTGAAGCTTTCTTT
>TRBV5-4|TRBJ1-2|many|13|TRBD1
CASSPDRDYGYTF
TGTGCCAGCAGCCCGGACAGGGACTATGGCTACACCTTC
>TRBV6-5|TRBJ2-7|medium-sized|19|TRBD2
CASSYRGNVKAGVSYEQYF
TGTGCCAGCAGTTACAGGGGGAACGTTAAAGCGGGAGTCTCCTACGAGCAGTACTTC
>TRBV10-3|TRBJ1-6|many|20|-
CAISESGRGGLSSYNSPLHF
TGTGCCATCAGTGAGTCGGGCAGGGGCGGCCTGAGCTCCTATAATTCACCCCTCCACTTT
>TRBV7-9|TRBJ2-3|few|16|-
CASSLPPRLGKDTQYF
TGTGCCAGCAGCTTACCACCTAGGTTGGGAAAGGATACGCAGTATTTT
>TRBV6-2/TRBV6-3|TRBJ1-5|many|13|-
CASSWTVNQPQHF
TGTGCCAGCAGTTGGACGGTCAATCAGCCCCAGCATTTT
>TRBV28|TRBJ1-2|many|15|-
CASSLFIGWNYGYTF
TGTGCCAGCAGTTTATTTATAGGGTGGAACTATGGCTACACCTTC
>TRBV7-9|TRBJ2-3|many|18|TRBD2
CASSQGLAGGFRTDTQYF
TGTGCCAGCAGCCAGGGACTAGCGGGAGGGTTTCGCACAGATACGCAGTATTTT
>TRBV6-6|TRBJ2-7|many|14|-
CASSYPRNSYEQYF
TGTGCCAGCAGTTACCCTCGTAACTCCTACGAGCAGTACTTC
>TRBV9|TRBJ2-7|many|16|-
CASSVGLAGSSYEQYF
TGTGCCAGCAGCGTAGGGTTGGCGGGGAGCTCCTACGAGCAGTACTTC
>TRBV7-6|TRBJ2-6|many|18|-
CASSRGTRSGSGANVLTF
TGTGCCAGCAGCCGAGGGACCCGATCGGGCTCTGGGGCCAACGTCCTGACTTTC
>TRBV29-1|TRBJ2-7|many|17|TRBD2
CSVEPRRGLAVSYEQYF
TGCAGCGTTGAACCTCGACGGGGACTAGCTGTCTCCTACGAGCAGTACTTC
>TRBV19|TRBJ1-2|many|13|-
CASSIRQVPGYTF
TGTGCCAGTAGTATTCGGCAGGTTCCTGGCTACACCTTC
>TRBV18|TRBJ2-7|many|14|TRBD1
CASSPGTAPYEQYF
TGTGCCAGCTCTCCCGGGACAGCCCCCTACGAGCAGTACTTC
>TRBV7-2|TRBJ2-5|many|16|TRBD2
CASSSRLAGGLGTQYF
TGTGCCAGCAGCTCGAGACTAGCGGGAGGCTTAGGGACCCAGTACTTC
>TRBV6-2/TRBV6-3|TRBJ2-7|few|15|TRBD1
CASRSDRGHLDEQYF
TGTGCCAGCAGGTCCGACAGGGGGCATCTGGACGAGCAGTACTTC
>TRBV9|TRBJ1-2|many|13|-
CASSATVSGGYTF
TGTGCCAGCAGCGCAACAGTATCGGGTGGCTACACCTTC
>TRBV5-1|TRBJ2-5|-|13|-
CASSLLGEETQYF
TGCGCCAGCAGCTTGTTAGGGGAAGAGACCCAGTACTTC
>TRBV6-8|TRBJ2-7|many|14|TRBD1
CASSYRDRRYEQYF
TGTGCCAGCAGTTACCGGGACAGGCGATACGAGCAGTACTTC
>TRBV30|TRBJ2-3|many|11|-
CAWSLGDTQYF
TGTGCCTGGAGTTTGGGGGATACGCAGTATTTT
>TRBV13|TRBJ1-4|-|12|-
CASSEGGEKLFF
TGTGCCAGCAGTGAAGGTGGAGAAAAACTGTTTTTT
>TRBV11-2|TRBJ2-2|many|17|TRBD1
CASSLGPGQGKSGELFF
TGTGCCAGCAGCTTAGGCCCGGGACAGGGAAAATCCGGGGAGCTGTTTTTT
>TRBV9|TRBJ1-1|many|14|-
CASSMDLLNTEAFF
TGTGCCAGCAGCATGGACCTATTGAACACTGAAGCTTTCTTT
>TRBV2|TRBJ1-2|many|14|-
CASRDGIDNYGYTF
TGTGCCAGCAGGGACGGGATTGATAACTATGGCTACACCTTC
>TRBV6-1|TRBJ1-2|-|15|-
CASSEGLGSDYGYTF
TGTGCCAGCAGTGAAGGATTAGGAAGCGACTATGGCTACACCTTC
>TRBV27|TRBJ2-7|few|12|-
CASSLRGPEQYF
TGTGCCAGCAGTTTGAGGGGACCCGAGCAGTACTTC
>TRBV9|TRBJ2-2|many|14|-
CASSPMVGTGELFF
TGTGCCAGCAGCCCCATGGTGGGGACCGGGGAGCTGTTTTTT
>TRBV7-9|TRBJ2-1|many|17|TRBD2
CASSLRLQRGDRNEQFF
TGTGCCAGCAGCTTACGCCTCCAGCGGGGGGATAGGAATGAGCAGTTCTTC
>TRBV28|TRBJ2-5|many|14|-
CASSLKGGRETQYF
TGTGCCAGCAGTCTCAAGGGGGGGCGGGAGACCCAGTACTTC
>TRBV10-3|TRBJ1-1|many|15|-
CAISDAGRENTEAFF
TGTGCCATCAGTGATGCGGGAAGGGAAAACACTGAAGCTTTCTTT
>TRBV12-3/TRBV12-4|TRBJ2-1|many|16|TRBD2
CASSVRTSGGFNEQFF
TGTGCCAGCAGTGTCCGGACTAGCGGGGGATTCAATGAGCAGTTCTTC
>TRBV2|TRBJ2-5|many|15|TRBD1
CASNFGTGAGETQYF
TGTGCCAGCAATTTCGGGACAGGGGCCGGGGAGACCCAGTACTTC
>TRBV2|TRBJ2-2|many|16|-
CASSEFGTLNTGELFF
TGTGCCAGCAGTGAATTTGGGACTCTGAACACCGGGGAGCTGTTTTTT
>TRBV4-3|TRBJ2-1|many|19|-
CASSQGSWGDTSSYNEQFF
TGCGCCAGCAGCCAGGGGTCCTGGGGGGATACCAGCTCCTACAATGAGCAGTTCTTC
>TRBV5-4|TRBJ2-7|medium-sized|12|-
CASSLGDGEQYF
TGTGCCAGCAGCTTGGGTGACGGAGAGCAGTACTTC
>TRBV25-1|TRBJ1-3|-|15|-
CASRQSATSGNTIYF
TGTGCCAGCAGACAGTCCGCGACCTCTGGAAACACCATATATTTT
>TRBV7-2|TRBJ2-5|many|15|TRBD1
CASSLRWDSKETQYF
TGTGCCAGCAGCCTAAGATGGGACAGCAAAGAGACCCAGTACTTC
>TRBV4-2|TRBJ2-7|many|16|-
CASSQEPGESSYEQYF
TGTGCCAGCAGCCAAGAGCCGGGAGAGAGCTCCTACGAGCAGTACTTC
>TRBV7-3|TRBJ2-2|-|16|TRBD2
CASSLQGGRTAGELFF
TGTGCCAGCAGCTTACAGGGCGGGAGAACGGCCGGGGAGCTGTTTTTT
>TRBV24-1|TRBJ2-1|many|14|TRBD1
CATGGTGAHNEQFF
TGTGCCACCGGGGGGACAGGGGCCCACAATGAGCAGTTCTTC
>TRBV7-6|TRBJ2-5|many|16|TRBD1
CASSFTGTGGAETQYF
TGTGCTAGCAGCTTCACCGGGACAGGGGGCGCGGAGACCCAGTACTTC
>TRBV11-2|TRBJ2-1|many|19|-
CASSLEGIPTPGGYNEQFF
TGTGCCAGCAGCTTAGAAGGAATTCCTACCCCAGGAGGATACAATGAGCAGTTCTTC
>TRBV27|TRBJ1-5|many|15|TRBD1
CASTPADRINQPQHF
TGTGCCAGCACCCCGGCGGACAGGATCAATCAGCCCCAGCATTTT